A selection of T cell receptor beta chains follows, all from one sample in a study of cytomegalovirus exposure and HLA in healthy donors. Measured with immunoSEQ multiplex PCR; TCRdb has only the in-frame clones, and not every one. The profile shows roughly 120,000 clones, around three quarters of them singletons. Sequencing input: PBMCs. The receptors derive from a woman aged 18-35 years in good health and CMV-seropositive. The conserved cysteine and the conserved F or W are not part of the CDR3 here. Each record gives: clone size, V gene, J gene, CDR3 protein. The listing skips clone size in some rows; elsewhere it reads once, few, many or a size class.

NA	TRBV5-1	TRBJ1-1	ASSHRQRNTEAF
NA	TRBV6-5	TRBJ1-2	ASSSLSTGGYGYT
NA	TRBV5-6	TRBJ2-7	ASSRLGRSSYEQY
few	TRBV6-5	TRBJ1-1	ASSWTELNTEAF
NA	TRBV7-8	TRBJ2-5	ASSFGTRETQY
NA	TRBV28	TRBJ2-6	ASREYQGTGANVLT
NA	TRBV7-9	TRBJ2-2	ASSLSMAEFTGELF
NA	TRBV27	TRBJ2-3	ASSLWAGDTQY
NA	TRBV4-1	TRBJ2-3	ASSLRGSGTSADTQY
NA	TRBV19	TRBJ2-7	ATSWARDWDEQY
once	TRBV19	TRBJ2-3	VSSIDRVDYTADTQY
NA	TRBV5-8	TRBJ2-5	ASSLAVDRARETQY
NA	TRBV9	TRBJ1-1	ASSPDGRMNTEAF
NA	TRBV7-3	TRBJ2-1	ASSRGTSGYNEQF
NA	TRBV6-1	TRBJ2-5	ASSIIQGSQETQY
NA	TRBV2	TRBJ1-4	ASLLDRSGEKLF
few	TRBV11-2	TRBJ1-1	ASSLRGRLPEAF
NA	TRBV27	TRBJ2-7	ASSPTPQGRSYEQY
NA	TRBV27	TRBJ1-5	ASSLSLPQGADNQPQH
NA	TRBV28	TRBJ2-7	ASTGGGGMTPYEQY
NA	TRBV28	TRBJ2-3	ASTPVEVSGMEDTQY
NA	TRBV9	TRBJ2-2	ASSAITGELF
NA	TRBV10-3	TRBJ1-5	AISESGRGNQPQH
NA	TRBV5-1	TRBJ2-3	ASSFSGRLTDTQY
NA	TRBV5-1	TRBJ2-5	ASSLGRDTQY
NA	TRBV28	TRBJ2-7	ASSATGMEGYEQY
NA	TRBV12-5	TRBJ2-3	ASGLFTRGQEPDTQY
NA	TRBV7-9	TRBJ2-7	ASSHAGDYEQY
NA	TRBV27	TRBJ2-5	ASRGGQYQETQY
NA	TRBV6-6	TRBJ2-7	ASSYSPGRGYEQY
NA	TRBV28	TRBJ1-5	ASGKPGGQPQH
NA	TRBV5-4	TRBJ2-1	ASSPKVVQGYNEQF
once	TRBV19	TRBJ1-1	ASSRDRENTEAF
NA	TRBV6-5	TRBJ1-2	ASSWGIKQGHYGYT
few	TRBV28	TRBJ1-2	ASSSPWGLDYGYT
NA	TRBV19	TRBJ2-7	ASSISGTDAGEQY
NA	TRBV5-6	TRBJ1-2	ASSRGRTGVNYGYT
NA	TRBV9	TRBJ1-3	ASSVGLGQGYPGNTIY
NA	TRBV6-5	TRBJ2-1	ASSSTGDPNNEQF
NA	TRBV4-2	TRBJ2-4	ASSRDPKNIQY
NA	TRBV27	TRBJ2-3	ASTMTVTDTQY
NA	TRBV7-9	TRBJ1-1	ASSAMGGRGTEAF
once	TRBV9	TRBJ2-3	ASSAGGGTDTQY
NA	TRBV4-1	TRBJ1-5	ASSQVINQPQH
NA	TRBV27	TRBJ2-1	ASSPRRLSYNEQF
NA	TRBV9	TRBJ2-7	ASSVTSVDYEQY
NA	TRBV5-4	TRBJ1-4	ASSLGTEVKEKLF
NA	TRBV5-1	TRBJ2-6	ASSLAPGTGANVLT
NA	TRBV20-1	TRBJ2-4	SASPEDIQY
NA	TRBV10-3	TRBJ2-7	AISDYRVSEQY
NA	TRBV5-1	TRBJ1-1	ASSRETGRMNTEAF